This entry lists 24 T cell receptor beta chains sequenced from one sample in a study of tumor-infiltrating lymphocytes in primary liver carcinoma. Researchers generated TCR beta cDNA from roughly 510 ng of total RNA, relying on a constant-region primer. Three nested multiplex PCR rounds of slightly modified ARM-PCR generated TCR beta libraries. The first two PCR rounds used TRBV1-TRBV30 forward primers with a C-beta reverse primer, about 10 cycles each. MiXCR, run by TCRdb on the multiplex PCR reads, gives a single entry per CDR3 protein. The repertoire holds 25,000 or so distinct CDR3 sequences, with about 74% as singletons. It was from 20-30 mg of unsorted bulk tissue that RNA and DNA were co-extracted. Sample: liver tumor tissue from sampling region 5. As to subset: tumor region T5, tumor centre. Every receptor here comes from a woman aged 30 to 39 with primary liver carcinoma and hepatitis B virus infection.

Regarding this clonotype: The junction differs from germline at one of its ends, possibly a read error. The V and J genes are TRBV28 and TRBJ2-7; 9 nucleotides agree with TRBD1. CDR1 is MDHEN, CDR2 SYDVKM, per germline. CDR3 size: 14 residues. The CDR3 is CAISREQGAIEQYF. The CDR3 DNA is TGTGCCATCAGTCGGGAACAGGGGGCGATCGAGCAGTACTTC.

As concerns this clonotype: Because it lacks the conserved phenylalanine or tryptophan at the end, this CDR3 is likely a read error. No DNA is shown, since the ends of the CDR3 on it are uncertain; the CDR3 is the one TCRdb lists. V and J are TRBV4-1 and TRBJ2-1; no DNA check was done on the table's D call, TRBD2. Per the germline V gene, CDR1 is MGHRA and CDR2 is YSYEKL. The CDR3 has 18 residues if both end residues are counted. CDR3 region: CASSQEWVPQSSYNEQFL.

This clonotype came up a few times. Germline and junction disagree at one end, which may indicate a read error. The chain employs TRBV11-2 and TRBJ2-3, with 7 bases lining up with TRBD1. The V gene's germline CDR1 is SGHAT and CDR2 FQNNGV. The CDR3 loop spans 16 amino acids. CDR3 nucleotide sequence: TGTGCCAGCAGCCGGACACGACAGGGAAGGGAAGATACGCAGTACTTT. Translation: CASSRTRQGREDTQYF.

Comments on this clonotype: This may arise from a read error, as a much more abundant clone is one base away. It is likely a read error, because the conserved phenylalanine at the end of the CDR3 is missing. The genes are TRBV7-9 and TRBJ2-1; 7 positions agree with TRBD2. The CDR3 sequence is 17 residues long. The germline gives CDR1 SEHNR, CDR2 FQNEAQ (reference sequence). Unmatched junction bases numbered 6, after V lost 1 base and J lost 0 bases. CDR3 sequence: CASSLVYGGSSYNEQFL. In DNA form, the CDR3 reads TGTGCCAGCAGCTTAGTTTATGGCGGGAGCTCCTACAATGAGCAGTTCCTC.

V gene TRBV11-2 combines with J gene TRBJ2-3, with D possibly TRBD2 on 7 matching bases. The CDR3 runs to 16 residues. The germline V gene has CDR1 SGHAT and CDR2 FQNNGV. The V end was cut by 6 bases, the J end by 5 bases, with 21 bases between. The CDR3 loop is CASSRTREGGGDTQYF. The CDR3 DNA follows: TGTGCCAGCAGTCGGACGCGAGAGGGAGGGGGAGATACGCAGTATTTT.

Comments on this clonotype: One junction end does not reproduce the germline sequence, and a read error may be involved. This sequence joins TRBV11-2 and TRBJ2-1, with 10 bases identical to TRBD2. The CDR3 is 16 amino acids. Germline V gene data show CDR1 as SGHAT and CDR2 as FQNNGV. CDR3 bases: TGTGCCAGCAGCACCCCTCTAGCGGGAGTATACAATGAGAAGTTCTTC. This codes for CASSTPLAGVYNEKFF.

To note about this clonotype: A read error may account for a junction end that differs from germline. The rearrangement uses TRBV11-2 and TRBJ2-5; 10 positions match TRBD2. CDR3 size: 14 residues. Germline-derived CDR1 and CDR2 are SGHAT and FQNNGV. The CDR3 sequence is CVSSRDTSGATQYF. The CDR3, as DNA: TGCGTCAGTAGCCGTGATACTAGCGGGGCGACCCAGTACTTC.

In its sample, this clonotype was seen a few times. In this CDR3 the conserved last residue, phenylalanine or tryptophan, is missing, so a read error is likely. The rearrangement links TRBV12-3 or TRBV12-4 to TRBJ2-5, with a tentative D call TRBD2 (6 bases). This CDR3 spans 15 amino acids. CDR3 protein: CTTSTYPGSEETQYL. The CDR3 region has the DNA TGTACCACCAGCACCTACCCCGGGAGCGAAGAGACCCAGTACCTC.

The chain is built from TRBV29-1 and TRBJ1-2; possible D gene TRBD1, 5 bases. This CDR3 is 15 amino acids long. Trimming removed 0 bases at V and 3 bases at J, with 14 bases between. Germline assignment: CDR1 SQVTM and CDR2 ANQGSEA. CDR3 sequence: CSVEDPGELDYGYTF. The CDR3 coding sequence is TGCAGCGTTGAAGATCCGGGGGAACTAGACTATGGCTACACCTTC.

Note on this clonotype: At one of its ends the junction is not consistent with the germline gene, which may arise from a read error. V gene TRBV7-9 combines with J gene TRBJ1-2, with D possibly matching TRBD1 (6 bases). This CDR3 is 16 amino acids long. CDR1 and CDR2 (germline): SEHNR, FQNEAQ (reference sequence). The CDR3 here is CANSLPTGTPSYGYTF. In nucleotides, the CDR3 is TGTGCCAACAGCTTACCGACGGGGACACCTAGCTATGGCTACACCTTC. Full variable domain (missing parts from reference TRBV7-9 and TRBJ1-2): DTGVSQNPRHKITKRGQNVTFRCDPISEHNRLYWYRQTLGQGPEFLTYFQNEAQLEKSRLLSDRFSAERPKGSFSTLEIQRTEQGDSAMYLCANSLPTGTPSYGYTFGSGTRLTVV.

Only a few counts were recorded for this clonotype. The gene calls are TRBV11-2 and TRBJ2-3; no definite D call. The last part of the DNA fits TRBJ1-5 better; the J call may be wrong. This CDR3 is built from 17 residues. CDR1 and CDR2 from the germline V gene are SGHAT and FQNNGV. The CDR3 loop is CASSHRWSRSLTDTQHF. DNA for the CDR3: TGTGCCAGCAGCCATCGATGGAGCAGGAGCCTCACAGATACGCAGCATTTT.

As for this clonotype: Relative to the germline gene, one junction end is altered; a read error may explain this. This rearrangement joins TRBV6-5 to TRBJ2-1, with D perhaps TRBD2 (6 bases). Germline V gene lookup returns CDR1 MNHEY and CDR2 SVGAGI. There are 13 residues in the CDR3. The CDR3 sequence: CASSYSSENEQFF. CDR3 sequence (DNA): TGTGCTAGCAGTTACTCTAGCGAGAATGAGCAGTTCTTC.

Worth noting for this clonotype: One end of the junction is discordant with germline, which a read error may explain. This sequence joins TRBV28 and TRBJ2-7, with unresolved D. CDR3 size: 14 residues. Germline V lookup: CDR1 MDHEN, CDR2 SYDVKM. CDR3 in amino acids: CANSLGSLVYGQYF. The CDR3 DNA follows: TGTGCCAACAGTTTGGGCTCCTTGGTCTACGGGCAGTACTTC.

This chain joins TRBV11-2 and TRBJ1-1; 10 bases align to TRBD1. This CDR3 is built from 20 residues. V lost 6 bases and J lost 2; bases outside the gene matches: 21. The germline CDR1 and CDR2 sequences are SGHAT and FQNNGV. The CDR3 bases are TGTGCCAGCAGGGCTCAGGACAGGGGGTGCAAGAGGTGGAGTAACACTGAAGCTTTCTTT. Its protein is CASRAQDRGCKRWSNTEAFF.

Comment on this clonotype: At one end the junction does not follow the germline gene, possibly because of a read error. The chain combines TRBV13 with TRBJ1-1, with D possibly being TRBD1 (5 bases). CDR3 length: 14 residues. From germline, CDR1 is PRHDT and CDR2 FYEKMQ (reference sequence). CDR3 sequence: CSSRTGGANTEAFF. CDR3 DNA: TGTTCCAGCAGGACGGGGGGTGCAAACACTGAGGCTTTCTTT.

Comment on this clonotype: Compared with germline, one end of the junction differs, possibly owing to a read error. The genes are TRBV11-3 and TRBJ2-1; D may be TRBD1 or TRBD2 (5 bases each). Germline-derived CDR1 and CDR2 are SGHNT and YENEEA. This CDR3 contains 15 residues. The CDR3 here is CASSFGARTYNEQFF. Written as DNA, the CDR3 is TGTGCCAGTAGCTTCGGGGCCCGCACCTACAATGAGCAATTCTTC.

This clonotype came up once. At one boundary the junction diverges from the germline segment, which might be a read error. The chain recombines TRBV4-3 with TRBJ2-2, with 7 bases fitting TRBD2. The V gene's germline CDR1 is LGHNA and CDR2 YSLEER. CDR3 length: 19 amino acids. The CDR3 DNA reads as TGCGCAAGCAGCGTACTAGAGGGAGGGCCCCGTTCGAACACCGGGGAGCTGCTTTTT. Translating it yields CASSVLEGGPRSNTGELLF.

This chain uses TRBV5-1 with TRBJ2-7; D not certain. CDR1 and CDR2 from the germline V gene are SGHRS and YFSETQ. V lost 3 bases and J 2 bases, leaving 9 bases between the germline ends. This CDR3 is built from 13 residues. The CDR3 loop reads CASSWSKAYEQYF. The CDR3 bases are TGCGCCAGCAGCTGGAGTAAGGCCTACGAGCAGTACTTC.

This clonotype was seen only a few times. A junction end diverges from the germline sequence, so it may reflect a read error. The V gene is TRBV6-5, the J gene TRBJ1-6; TRBD1 might be the D (5 bases). CDR1 is MNHEY and CDR2 is SVGAGI in the germline V gene. The CDR3 spans 13 residues. Here the CDR3 DNA reads TGTGGCAGCAGAAGAGGGGAGCGTTCACCCCTCCACTTT. This gives the protein CGSRRGERSPLHF.

About this clonotype: A read error may account for a junction end that differs from germline. This chain links TRBV29-1 with TRBJ2-3, with a weak D call TRBD1 (7 bases). The CDR3 extends over 24 amino acids. Per germline, CDR1 SQVTM and CDR2 ANQGSEA. DNA of the CDR3: TGCAGCGTAGAGCAGATACAAGGCCGACAGGGTTCCGCGGAAAATAGCGGAGGCACAGATACGCAGTATTTC. Translation: CSVEQIQGRQGSAENSGGTDTQYF.

About this clonotype itself: Since the CDR3 does not end with the conserved phenylalanine or tryptophan, this likely comes from a read error. The limits of the CDR3 on the DNA are not certain, so only TCRdb's listed CDR3 is given. CDR3 residues: CASSHGLAGRGEQYS. The chain couples TRBV12-3 or TRBV12-4 to TRBJ2-7; the table's D call, TRBD2, has no DNA check behind it. The CDR3 spans 15 residues, counting both ends.

This clonotype was picked up a small number of times. It is likely a read error, because the conserved phenylalanine at the end of the CDR3 is missing. The chain combines TRBV5-6 with TRBJ2-7, with 8 bases aligning to TRBD2. Per the germline V gene, CDR1 is SGHDT and CDR2 is YYEEEE. The CDR3 consists of 15 residues. The CDR3 protein is CASSFRTSSTYEQYL. For the CDR3, the DNA is TGTGCCAGCAGCTTCCGGACTAGCAGCACCTATGAGCAGTACTTA.

As regards this clonotype: A junction end diverges from the germline sequence, so it may reflect a read error. The V call is TRBV12-3 or TRBV12-4, the J call TRBJ2-1, with TRBD2 matching 7 bases. The CDR3 contains 14 residues. The CDR3 sequence is CASSLMGGASEQSF. The CDR3 bases are TGTGCCAGCAGTTTAATGGGAGGGGCCAGTGAGCAGTCCTTC.

With regard to this clonotype: Because it lacks the conserved phenylalanine or tryptophan at the end, this CDR3 is likely a read error. CDR3 in DNA: TGTGCCAACAATGCGGGTTCGGGTAACTATGGCTACACCTTA. This translates into CANNAGSGNYGYTL. The chain links TRBV7-9 to TRBJ1-2; no reliable D call. Germline V CDR1 and CDR2: SEHNR, FQNEAQ (reference sequence). Trimming took off 10 bases at V and 1 base at J, with 16 bases between the two ends. The CDR3 spans 14 residues.